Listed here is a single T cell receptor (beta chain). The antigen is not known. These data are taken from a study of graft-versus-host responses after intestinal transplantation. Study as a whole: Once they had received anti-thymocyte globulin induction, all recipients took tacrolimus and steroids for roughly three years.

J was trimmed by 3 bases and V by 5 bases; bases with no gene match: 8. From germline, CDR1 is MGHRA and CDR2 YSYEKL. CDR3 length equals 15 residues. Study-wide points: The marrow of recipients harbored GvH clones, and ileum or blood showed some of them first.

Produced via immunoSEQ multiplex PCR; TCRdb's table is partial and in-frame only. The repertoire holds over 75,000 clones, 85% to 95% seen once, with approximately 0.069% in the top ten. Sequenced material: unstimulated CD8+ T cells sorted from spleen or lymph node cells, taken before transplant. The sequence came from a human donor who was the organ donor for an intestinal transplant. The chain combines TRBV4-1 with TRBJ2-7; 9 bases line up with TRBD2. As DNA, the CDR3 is TGCGCCAGCAGCGAGGTAGCGGGGGCTATCTACGAGCAGTACTTC. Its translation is CASSEVAGAIYEQYF.